Listed below are T cell receptor beta chains from one sample, sequenced in a study of blood T cell repertoires in COVID-19. Assay: immunoSEQ multiplex PCR; the TCRdb copy retains only in-frame clones and omits some. The sample records 65,000 to 90,000 clones, 75% to 80% being singletons. The sequenced material came from peripheral blood. All receptors come from a man between 65 and 85 years old with COVID-19, enrolled during active disease. The CDR3 runs from the conserved cysteine through the conserved F or W. A D gene is named only where the DNA matches it firmly. A clone size is listed for some rows: how often the clone was seen (once, few, many), or a class if it is expanded.

j_call,v_call,clone_size,d_call,cdr3_aa,cdr3_nt
TRBJ2-3,TRBV19,-,-,CASSMGRAVRSTDTQYF,TGTGCCAGTAGTATGGGCCGAGCTGTTAGAAGCACAGATACGCAGTATTTT
TRBJ1-2,TRBV27,once,TRBD1,CASTPTGDPPGYGYTF,TGTGCCAGCACCCCCACAGGGGACCCCCCTGGCTATGGCTACACCTTC
TRBJ2-5,TRBV6-5,-,-,CASSLDYPPSETQYF,TGTGCCAGCAGCCTGGACTACCCTCCTTCAGAGACCCAGTACTTC
TRBJ2-1,TRBV7-3,few,TRBD2,CASSLVAGVRNEQFF,TGTGCCAGCAGCTTAGTGGCGGGAGTCAGAAATGAGCAGTTCTTC
TRBJ2-3,TRBV13,few,TRBD2,CASSRGELSTDTQYF,TGTGCCAGCAGCCGGGGGGAACTCAGCACAGATACGCAGTATTTT
TRBJ2-5,TRBV6-5,-,TRBD2,CASSSTSGGKETQYF,TGTGCCAGCAGTTCGACTAGCGGGGGTAAAGAGACCCAGTACTTC
TRBJ1-2,TRBV28,-,TRBD1,CASKSGGNYGYTF,TGTGCCAGTAAGTCAGGGGGCAACTATGGCTACACCTTC
TRBJ1-2,TRBV7-3,-,-,CASSLTPGQGGYTF,TGTGCCAGCAGCTTAACTCCAGGCCAGGGGGGCTACACCTTC
TRBJ2-1,TRBV6-2/TRBV6-3,-,-,CASSSDTHSYNEQFF,TGTGCCAGCAGTTCGGACACCCACTCCTACAATGAGCAGTTCTTC
TRBJ1-5,TRBV6-1,-,-,CASSEAGTRADLSNQPQHF,TGTGCCAGCAGTGAGGCCGGGACAAGGGCCGACCTTAGCAATCAGCCCCAGCATTTT
TRBJ1-2,TRBV7-6,-,-,CASSYNPDSSNYGYTF,TGTGCCAGCAGCTACAATCCCGACAGTTCTAACTATGGCTACACCTTC
TRBJ2-1,TRBV16,-,-,CASSQWGGMSSYNEQFF,TGTGCCAGCAGCCAATGGGGAGGAATGAGCTCCTACAATGAGCAGTTCTTC
TRBJ2-5,TRBV24-1,once,TRBD2,CATSSTSGSGETQYF,TGTGCCACCAGCTCGACTAGCGGGAGCGGAGAGACCCAGTACTTC
TRBJ2-3,TRBV7-9,once,TRBD2,CASSRTSGSVTDTQYF,TGTGCCAGCAGCCGTACTAGCGGGAGTGTAACAGATACGCAGTATTTT
TRBJ2-1,TRBV30,-,TRBD2,CAWSLGLASYNEQFF,TGTGCCTGGAGTCTGGGACTAGCCTCCTACAATGAGCAGTTCTTC
TRBJ1-6,TRBV6-6,few,-,CASSYSQGPYNSPLHF,TGTGCCAGCAGTTACTCTCAGGGCCCCTATAATTCACCCCTCCACTTT
TRBJ1-2,TRBV7-2,-,TRBD1,CASSLEGQVILDGYTF,TGTGCCAGCAGCTTAGAAGGACAGGTTATTCTCGATGGCTACACCTTC
TRBJ1-2,TRBV4-3,-,-,CASSLSQGNYGYTF,TGCGCCAGCAGCCTGTCCCAGGGTAACTATGGCTACACCTTC
TRBJ2-1,TRBV5-4,-,TRBD1,CASSPGTVTYNEQFF,TGTGCCAGCAGCCCCGGGACAGTCACCTACAATGAGCAGTTCTTC
TRBJ1-4,TRBV19,-,TRBD1,CASSTRPGQGNEKLFF,TGTGCCAGTAGTACCCGACCGGGACAGGGAAACGAAAAACTGTTTTTT
TRBJ1-2,TRBV18,-,-,CASSPPAGNYGYTF,TGTGCCAGCTCACCACCGGCAGGGAACTATGGCTACACCTTC
TRBJ2-5,TRBV12-3/TRBV12-4,-,-,CASSPTGTGTQYF,TGTGCCAGCAGTCCAACAGGGACGGGGACCCAGTACTTC
TRBJ2-1,TRBV12-5,-,TRBD1,CASGLGRGFKEQFF,TGTGCTAGTGGTTTGGGCAGGGGGTTTAAGGAGCAGTTCTTC
TRBJ2-7,TRBV6-6,-,-,CASSRSNEQYF,TGTGCCAGCAGCCGGAGTAACGAGCAGTACTTC
TRBJ1-5,TRBV6-5,-,TRBD1,CASSIDRGRNQPQHF,TGTGCCAGCAGTATCGACAGGGGGCGGAATCAGCCCCAGCATTTT